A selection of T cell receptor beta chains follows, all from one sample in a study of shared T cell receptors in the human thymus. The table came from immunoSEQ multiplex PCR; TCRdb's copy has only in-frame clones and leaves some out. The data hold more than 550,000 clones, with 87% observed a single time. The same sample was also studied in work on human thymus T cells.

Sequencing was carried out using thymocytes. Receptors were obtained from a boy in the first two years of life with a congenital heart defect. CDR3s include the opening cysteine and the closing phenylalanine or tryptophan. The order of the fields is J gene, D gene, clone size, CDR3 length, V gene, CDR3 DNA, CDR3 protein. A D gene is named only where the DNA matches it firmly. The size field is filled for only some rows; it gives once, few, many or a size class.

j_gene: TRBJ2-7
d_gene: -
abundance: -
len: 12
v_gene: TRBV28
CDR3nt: TGTGCCAGCAGTCCCCAGGGCTACGAGCAGTACTTC
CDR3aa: CASSPQGYEQYF

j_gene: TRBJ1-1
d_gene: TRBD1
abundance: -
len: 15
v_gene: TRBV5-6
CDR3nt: TGTGCCAGCAGCTTGGGGACAGGGAGGAACACTGAAGCTTTCTTT
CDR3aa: CASSLGTGRNTEAFF

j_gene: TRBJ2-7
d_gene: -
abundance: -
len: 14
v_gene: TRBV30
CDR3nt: TGTGCCTGGAGTGTCGGCGACAGGTATTACGAGCAGTACTTC
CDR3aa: CAWSVGDRYYEQYF

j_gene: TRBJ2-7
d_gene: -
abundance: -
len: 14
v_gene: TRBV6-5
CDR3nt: TGTGCCAGCAGTTATTTAAATAGCTCCTACGAGCAGTACTTC
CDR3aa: CASSYLNSSYEQYF

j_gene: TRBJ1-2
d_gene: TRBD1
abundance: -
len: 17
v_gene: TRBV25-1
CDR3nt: TGTGCCAGCAGTGAACGTGTTGACAGGGATAGTACGAATGGCTACACCTTC
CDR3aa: CASSERVDRDSTNGYTF

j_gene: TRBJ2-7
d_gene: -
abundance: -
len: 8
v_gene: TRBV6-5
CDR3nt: TGTGCCAGTTATCCTCCGCGGTTC
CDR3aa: CASYPPRF

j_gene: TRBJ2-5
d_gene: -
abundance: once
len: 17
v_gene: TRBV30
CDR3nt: TGTGCCTGGAGTGTAGGGTTCCGGGGGTCCAACCAAGAGACCCAGTACTTC
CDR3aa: CAWSVGFRGSNQETQYF

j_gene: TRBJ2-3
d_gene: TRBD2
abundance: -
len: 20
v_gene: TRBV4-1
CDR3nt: TGCGCCAGCAGCCAAGAGGGAGGACTAGCGGGAGTGCGGGGCACAGATACGCAGTATTTT
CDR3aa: CASSQEGGLAGVRGTDTQYF

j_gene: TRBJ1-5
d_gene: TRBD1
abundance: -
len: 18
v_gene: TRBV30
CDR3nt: TGTGCCTGGAGTACCGGACAGGGGAGACGCAGGGGCAGTCAGCCCCAGCATTTT
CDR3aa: CAWSTGQGRRRGSQPQHF

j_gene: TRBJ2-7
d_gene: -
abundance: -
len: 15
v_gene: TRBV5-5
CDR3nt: TGTGCCAGCAGCTTCAGGCAGCCTCTATACTACGAGCAGTACTTC
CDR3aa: CASSFRQPLYYEQYF

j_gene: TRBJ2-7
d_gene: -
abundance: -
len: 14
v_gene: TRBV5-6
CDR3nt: TGTGCCAGCAGCTTGGTTGCACTCTCCTACGAGCAGTACTTC
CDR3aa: CASSLVALSYEQYF

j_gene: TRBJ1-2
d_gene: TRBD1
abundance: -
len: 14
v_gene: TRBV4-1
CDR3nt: TGCGCCAGCAGCCAGAAACCCGGGACAGCGGGCTACACCTTC
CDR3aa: CASSQKPGTAGYTF

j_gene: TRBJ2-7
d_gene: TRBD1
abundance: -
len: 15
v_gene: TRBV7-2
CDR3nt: TGTGCCAGCAGCCCGCACAGGGGCCCCCCCTACGAGCAGTACTTC
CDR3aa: CASSPHRGPPYEQYF

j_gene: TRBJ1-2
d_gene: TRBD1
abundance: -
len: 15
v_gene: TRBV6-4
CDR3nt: TGTGCCAGCAGTGAGGAGGGACAGGGCCATGATGGCTACACCTTC
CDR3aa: CASSEEGQGHDGYTF

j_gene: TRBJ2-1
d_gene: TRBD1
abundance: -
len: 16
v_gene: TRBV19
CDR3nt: TGTGCCAGTAGTATGAGGGACAGGGCCGAGAACAATGAGCAGTTCTTC
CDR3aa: CASSMRDRAENNEQFF

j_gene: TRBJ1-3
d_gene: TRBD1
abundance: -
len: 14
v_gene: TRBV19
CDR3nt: TGTGCCAGTACCACAGGGGACTCTGGAAACACCATATATTTT
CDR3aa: CASTTGDSGNTIYF

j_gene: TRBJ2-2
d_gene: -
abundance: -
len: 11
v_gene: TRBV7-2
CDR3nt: TGTGCCAGCAGCTTAGCGGCCCAGCTGTTTTTT
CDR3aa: CASSLAAQLFF

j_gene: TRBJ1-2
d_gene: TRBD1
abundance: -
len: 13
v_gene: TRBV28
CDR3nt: TGTGCCAGCAGCCTGACAGGGGGCGATGGCTACACCTTC
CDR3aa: CASSLTGGDGYTF

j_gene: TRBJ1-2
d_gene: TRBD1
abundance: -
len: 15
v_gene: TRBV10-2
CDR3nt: TGCGCCAGCAGTGGAGCTTGGACAGGGGACTATGGCTACACCTTC
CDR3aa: CASSGAWTGDYGYTF

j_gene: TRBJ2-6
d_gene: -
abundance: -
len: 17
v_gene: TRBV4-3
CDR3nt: TGCGCCAGCAGCCAAGGAGGGCAGCCCCCCGGGGCCAACGTCCTGACTTTC
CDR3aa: CASSQGGQPPGANVLTF

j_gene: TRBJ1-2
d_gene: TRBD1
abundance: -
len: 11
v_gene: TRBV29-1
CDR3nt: TGCAGCGCCACAGGGGGGGGTGGCTACACCTTC
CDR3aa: CSATGGGGYTF

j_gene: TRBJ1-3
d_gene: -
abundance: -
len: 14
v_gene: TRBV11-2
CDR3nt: TGTGCCAGCAGAGGAGGGGAACCTGGAAACACCATATATTTT
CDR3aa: CASRGGEPGNTIYF

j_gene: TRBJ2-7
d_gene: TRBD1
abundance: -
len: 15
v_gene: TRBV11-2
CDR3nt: TGTGCCAGCCGGGACAGGGGTTTGGTGGCCTACGAGCAGTACTTC
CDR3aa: CASRDRGLVAYEQYF

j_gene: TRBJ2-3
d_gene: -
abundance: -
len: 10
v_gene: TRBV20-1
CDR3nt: TGCAGTGCTATCGGGGATACGCAGTATTTT
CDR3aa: CSAIGDTQYF

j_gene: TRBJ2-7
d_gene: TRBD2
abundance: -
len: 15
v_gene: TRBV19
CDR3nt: TGTGCCAGTAGTATAACGATAGCGGGCCGCTACGAGCAGTACTTC
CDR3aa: CASSITIAGRYEQYF

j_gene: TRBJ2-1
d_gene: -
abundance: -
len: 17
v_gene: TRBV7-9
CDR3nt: TGTGCCAGCAGCATCACCCTTAGGGGTGGTTCCTACAATGAGCAGTTCTTC
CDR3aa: CASSITLRGGSYNEQFF

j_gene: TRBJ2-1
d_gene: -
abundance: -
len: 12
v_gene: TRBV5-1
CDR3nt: TGCGCCAGCAGTCTAGCTGGCAATGAGCAGTTCTTC
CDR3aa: CASSLAGNEQFF

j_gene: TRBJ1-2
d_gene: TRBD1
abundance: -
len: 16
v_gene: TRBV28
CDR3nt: TGTGCCAGCAGTTTACCTACAGGGGGCCCTAACTATGGCTACACCTTC
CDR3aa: CASSLPTGGPNYGYTF

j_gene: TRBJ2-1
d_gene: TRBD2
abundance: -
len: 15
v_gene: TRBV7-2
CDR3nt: TGTGCCAGCAGCTTAGTACCGGGGGGGCGAAATGAGCAGTTCTTC
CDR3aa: CASSLVPGGRNEQFF

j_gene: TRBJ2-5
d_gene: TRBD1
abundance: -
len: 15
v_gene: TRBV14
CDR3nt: TGTGCCAGCAGCCGGGGTGTGGACAGGGGAGAGACCCAGTACTTC
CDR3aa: CASSRGVDRGETQYF

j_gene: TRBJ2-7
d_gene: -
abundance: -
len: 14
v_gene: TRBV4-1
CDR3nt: TGCGCCAGCAGCCAAGCACAGGGCCCCTACGAGCAGTACTTC
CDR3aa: CASSQAQGPYEQYF

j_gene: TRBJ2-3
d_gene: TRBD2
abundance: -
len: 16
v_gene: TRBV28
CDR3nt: TGTGCCAGCAGTCCCCGCCCGGGACTAGTCACAGATACGCAGTATTTT
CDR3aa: CASSPRPGLVTDTQYF

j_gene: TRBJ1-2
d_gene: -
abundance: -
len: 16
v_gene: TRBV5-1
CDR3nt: TGCGCCAGCAGCTTGGACCCGACGAAAGGGGACTATGGCTACACCTTC
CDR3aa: CASSLDPTKGDYGYTF

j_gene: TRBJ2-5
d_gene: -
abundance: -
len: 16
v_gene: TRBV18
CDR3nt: TGTGCCAGCTCTCCTTCCGGCGACGAAGGAGGAGAGACCCAGTACTTC
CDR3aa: CASSPSGDEGGETQYF

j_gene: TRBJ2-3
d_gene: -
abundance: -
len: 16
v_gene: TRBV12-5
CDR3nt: TGTGCTAGTGGTTTGGGTCACAGGGGAGGTCCAGATACGCAGTATTTT
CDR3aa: CASGLGHRGGPDTQYF

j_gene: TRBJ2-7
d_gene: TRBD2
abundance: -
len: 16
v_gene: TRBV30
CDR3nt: TGTGCCTGGAGTGTACATGATAGCGGGAGGGCCTACGAGCAGTACTTC
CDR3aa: CAWSVHDSGRAYEQYF

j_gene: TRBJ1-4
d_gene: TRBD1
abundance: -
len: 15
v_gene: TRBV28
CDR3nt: TGTGCCAGCAGTGCCATCGACAGGGCTGATGAAAAACTGTTTTTT
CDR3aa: CASSAIDRADEKLFF

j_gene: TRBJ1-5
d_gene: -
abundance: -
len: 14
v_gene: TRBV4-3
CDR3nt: TGCGCCAGCAGCGAGCACGCGGGGGATCAGCCCCGGCATTTT
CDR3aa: CASSEHAGDQPRHF

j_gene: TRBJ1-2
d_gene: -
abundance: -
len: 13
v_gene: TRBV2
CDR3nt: TGTGCCAGCAGTCCATTGGCGGACTATGGCTACACCTTC
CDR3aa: CASSPLADYGYTF

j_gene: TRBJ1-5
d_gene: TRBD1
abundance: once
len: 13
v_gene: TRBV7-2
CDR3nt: TGTGCCAGCAGACAGGGGGCCGGGCAGCCCCAGCATTTT
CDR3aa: CASRQGAGQPQHF

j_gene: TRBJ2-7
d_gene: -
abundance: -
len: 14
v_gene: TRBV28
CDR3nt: TGTGCCAGCAGTTTATCCAGCGGGCCCCGGGTGCAGTACTTC
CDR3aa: CASSLSSGPRVQYF

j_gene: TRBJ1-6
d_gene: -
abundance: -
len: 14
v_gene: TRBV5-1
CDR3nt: TGCGCCAGCAGCTTGCGACAGAAGGATTCACCCCTCCACTTT
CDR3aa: CASSLRQKDSPLHF

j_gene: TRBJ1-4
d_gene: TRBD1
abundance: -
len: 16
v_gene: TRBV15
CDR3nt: TGTGCCACCAGCAGAGATAAGGGACAGGGGAACGAAAAACTGTTTTTT
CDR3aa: CATSRDKGQGNEKLFF

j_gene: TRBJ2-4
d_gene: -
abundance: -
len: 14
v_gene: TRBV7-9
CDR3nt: TGTGCCAGCAGCTTAGCGCCCGGACTAAACATTCAGTACTTC
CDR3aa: CASSLAPGLNIQYF

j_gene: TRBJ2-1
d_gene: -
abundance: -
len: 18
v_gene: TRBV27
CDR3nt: TGTGCCAGCAGTTCCACCCGAATGCGACTAGGTCGTTTGAATGAGCAGTTCTTC
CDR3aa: CASSSTRMRLGRLNEQFF

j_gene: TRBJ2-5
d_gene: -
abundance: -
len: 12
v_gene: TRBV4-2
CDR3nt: TGTGCCAGCAGCCAAGGTGGAGGCCCCCAGTACTTC
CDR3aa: CASSQGGGPQYF

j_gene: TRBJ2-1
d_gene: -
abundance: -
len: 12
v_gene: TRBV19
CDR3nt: TGTGCCAGTAGTTATAATAATTCCGAGCAGTTCTTC
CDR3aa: CASSYNNSEQFF

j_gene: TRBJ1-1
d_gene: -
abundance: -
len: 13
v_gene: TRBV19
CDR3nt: TGTGCCAGTAGTAACCGTGACATCGGCCGAGCTTTCTTT
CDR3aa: CASSNRDIGRAFF

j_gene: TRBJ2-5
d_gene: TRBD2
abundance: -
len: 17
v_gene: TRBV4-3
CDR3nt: TGCGCCAGCAGCCAAGATCGTACTAGCGGGAGCGGTGAGACCCAGTACTTC
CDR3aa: CASSQDRTSGSGETQYF